These 23 T cell receptor beta chains originate from one sample sequenced in a study of shared clonotypes between healthy human individuals (dated by TCRdb to the early 2020s). CD8 naive samples were CD45RO-negative cells positively selected for CCR7, giving a CD45RA+CCR7+ population that excluded TemRA cells. The protocol used for the library was the immunoSEQ multiplex PCR assay. TCRdb carries this immuneACCESS record with in-frame sequences only. Its versions omit some clonotypes, under half of them owing to an unresolved V gene in the studies checked, with the rest unexplained. The sample table records some 2 million clones; approximately 94% of these occur just once. The top ten clones comprise 1% to 1.5% of the sample. The sample comprised naive CD8+ T cells sorted from blood. The cell subset or site label of this sample denotes: CD45RA+CCR7+. The source is a man younger than 30 in good health.

V is TRBV18 and J is TRBJ2-2, with 12 nucleotides matching TRBD2. The V and J ends lost 10 bases and 4 bases, in that order; junction bases with no gene match: 10. Germline CDR1 KGHSH, CDR2 LQKENI. The CDR3 is 16 amino acids. CDR3 DNA sequence: TGTGCCACCTCGGCTAGCGGGGGGGCCGGCACCGGGGAGCTGTTTTTT. Translating it yields CATSASGGAGTGELFF.

The chain recombines TRBV7-9 with TRBJ1-1; D gene ambiguous. V gave up 5 bases and J gave up 5 bases, with 9 bases separating them. Germline V CDR1 and CDR2: SEHNR, FQNEAQ (reference sequence). This CDR3 contains 12 residues. In nucleotides, the CDR3 is TGTGCCAGCAGCCCCGGGTGGACTGAAGCTTTCTTT. Its translation is CASSPGWTEAFF.

The CDR3 bases are TGTGCCAGCAGCTCCGCGGGGCAGGGGCACCCTGGCTACACCTTC. Translated: CASSSAGQGHPGYTF. The rearrangement joins TRBV5-6 to TRBJ1-2; TRBD1 is a possible D gene (6 bases). CDR1 SGHDT and CDR2 YYEEEE come from the germline V gene. Trimming pared 3 bases from V and 7 bases from J, leaving 19 bases between. The length of the CDR3 is 15 residues.

V gene TRBV15 combines with J gene TRBJ1-4, with no clear D. The CDR3 has 16 amino acids. Trimming left V 3 bases short and J 2 bases short, with 13 bases between. Germline-derived CDR1 and CDR2 are LNHNV and YYDKDF (reference sequence). The CDR3 DNA is TGTGCCACCAGCAGGAAAGGGAGCGGGACTAATGAAAAACTGTTTTTT. Its protein product is CATSRKGSGTNEKLFF.

The chain employs TRBV9 and TRBJ2-1, with D maybe TRBD1 (6 bases). CDR3 length: 15 amino acids. V was shortened by 3 bases and J by 1 base, with 11 bases between the two germline ends. The germline gives CDR1 SGDLS, CDR2 YYNGEE. The CDR3 protein is CASSAPGVSYNEQFF. The CDR3 nucleotides are TGTGCCAGCAGCGCCCCAGGGGTGTCCTACAATGAGCAGTTCTTC. The full variable domain, its missing parts supplied by reference TRBV9 and TRBJ2-1, is DSGVTQTPKHLITATGQRVTLRCSPRSGDLSVYWYQQSLDQGLQFLIQYYNGEERAKGNILERFSAQQFPDLHSELNLSSLELGDSALYFCASSAPGVSYNEQFFGPGTRLTVL.

This chain joins TRBV9 and TRBJ2-3, with D hard to call. There are 13 residues in the CDR3. V lost 0 bases, J lost 3 bases, and 5 bases lay in between. CDR1 is SGDLS, CDR2 YYNGEE, per germline. Written as DNA, the CDR3 is TGTGCCAGCAGCGTAGCTAAAACAGATACGCAGTATTTT. This codes for CASSVAKTDTQYF.

The sample holds one count of this clone. V gene TRBV27 combines with J gene TRBJ1-1, with 10 bases lining up with TRBD1. CDR1 and CDR2 (germline): MNHEY, SMNVEV (reference sequence). The trim removed 8 bases at V and 4 bases at J, leaving 4 bases unmatched. The CDR3 covers 13 residues. CDR3 DNA: TGTGCCAGCCGGGACAGGGGATCCACTGAAGCTTTCTTT. Its protein product is CASRDRGSTEAFF.

The chain couples TRBV15 to TRBJ2-1; 10 nucleotides match TRBD2. Per the germline V gene, CDR1 is LNHNV and CDR2 is YYDKDF (reference sequence). This CDR3 has 17 amino acids. The V gene end was trimmed by 0 bases and the J gene end by 9 bases; junction bases not matched to a gene: 11. The CDR3 bases are TGTGCCACCAGCAGAGATAGCCTAGCGGGAGTCGTGGGTGAGCAGTTCTTC. It yields the protein CATSRDSLAGVVGEQFF.

The chain employs TRBV6-1 and TRBJ2-7; perhaps TRBD2 as D (6 bases). CDR3 length equals 15 residues. Germline values: CDR1 MNHNS, CDR2 SASEGT. Trimming pared 0 bases from V and 0 bases from J, leaving 9 bases between. The CDR3: CASSEAGGVSYEQYF. The CDR3, as DNA: TGTGCCAGCAGTGAAGCGGGCGGGGTCTCCTACGAGCAGTACTTC.

V and J are TRBV2 and TRBJ2-1; possibly TRBD1 for D (5 bases). Germline V lookup: CDR1 SNHLY, CDR2 FYNNEI. Trimming took off 3 bases at V and 7 bases at J, with 16 bases between the two ends. The CDR3 spans 15 residues. The CDR3 region has the DNA TGTGCCAGCAGTGACCCGGGCCTAAAGGGGAATGAGCAGTTCTTC. Its protein product is CASSDPGLKGNEQFF.

The gene calls are TRBV2 and TRBJ2-7, with TRBD2 matching over 7 bases. This CDR3 region has 13 residues. V shed 10 bases, J shed 1 base, and the junction held 7 bases outside the gene matches. Germline V gives CDR1 SNHLY, CDR2 FYNNEI. This CDR3 is CAIERGTSYEQYF. CDR3 DNA sequence: TGTGCCATCGAGCGGGGCACTTCCTACGAGCAGTACTTC.

The genes are TRBV29-1 and TRBJ1-1; no reliable D call. The V and J ends lost 4 bases and 5 bases respectively, with 17 bases between them. This CDR3 is 14 amino acids long. Germline V gene sequence: CDR1 SQVTM, CDR2 ANQGSEA. Here the CDR3 reads CSVVWVGKGTEAFF. CDR3 sequence (DNA): TGCAGCGTTGTTTGGGTAGGAAAAGGTACTGAAGCTTTCTTT.

The rearrangement links TRBV11-2 to TRBJ2-7, with 10 bases identical to TRBD2. Germline V gene data show CDR1 as SGHAT and CDR2 as FQNNGV. This CDR3 is built from 14 residues. The V segment lost 5 bases and the J segment 3 bases; nucleotides outside the gene matches: 4. The CDR3 coding sequence is TGTGCCAGCAGCCACGGACTAGCGGTCTACGAGCAGTACTTC. Translation: CASSHGLAVYEQYF.

The chain links TRBV6-5 to TRBJ1-4; the match to TRBD1 covers 7 bases. The junction had 7 bases not matched to a gene; V was cut back by 5 bases and J by 7 bases. The CDR3 contains 14 residues. Germline V gives CDR1 MNHEY, CDR2 SVGAGI. For the CDR3, the DNA is TGTGCCAGCAGTACAACAGGGGTGGGTGAAAAACTGTTTTTT. The encoded protein is CASSTTGVGEKLFF.

This chain links TRBV4-3 with TRBJ2-1; 9 bases match TRBD2. The V and J ends lost 0 bases and 9 bases, in that order; junction bases with no gene match: 12. CDR3 size: 17 residues. In germline, CDR1 is LGHNA, CDR2 YSLEER. The CDR3 region is CASSQDTRAGGSGEQFF. The CDR3 DNA reads as TGCGCCAGCAGCCAAGATACTCGAGCGGGAGGTAGTGGTGAGCAGTTCTTC.

This chain uses TRBV6-5 with TRBJ2-7; D gene ambiguous. V dropped 5 bases and J dropped 4 bases, with 15 bases sitting between them. Germline V CDR1 and CDR2: MNHEY, SVGAGI. CDR3 length: 14 amino acids. The CDR3 DNA sequence: TGTGCCAGCAGTCACCGAGACTCGCATTACGAGCAGTACTTC. Translated: CASSHRDSHYEQYF.

The chain recombines TRBV7-9 with TRBJ2-5, with 7 bases aligning to TRBD1. Germline CDR1 SEHNR, CDR2 FQNEAQ (reference sequence). This CDR3 is built from 15 residues. The junction had 7 bases not matched to a gene; V was cut back by 5 bases and J by 1 base. The CDR3 reads CASSRLTGPQETQYF. Here the CDR3 DNA reads TGTGCCAGCAGCCGATTGACAGGGCCCCAAGAGACCCAGTACTTC.

The rearrangement joins TRBV30 to TRBJ2-1, with 10 bases that match TRBD2. This CDR3 is 16 amino acids long. V lost 1 base, J lost 4 bases, and 7 bases stayed unmatched. Germline loops: CDR1 GTSNPN, CDR2 SVGIG (reference sequence). The CDR3 sequence is CAWSATTSGVYNEQFF. Written as DNA, the CDR3 is TGTGCCTGGAGTGCCACCACTAGCGGGGTGTACAATGAGCAGTTCTTC.

This rearrangement joins TRBV9 to TRBJ1-1, with D tentatively TRBD1 (6 bases). V was cut by 0 bases and J by 1 base, with 13 bases left in between. Germline V gives CDR1 SGDLS, CDR2 YYNGEE. CDR3 length: 16 residues. The CDR3 bases are TGTGCCAGCAGCGTAGTCGGTGGGGGCTGGAACACTGAAGCTTTCTTT. Protein sequence: CASSVVGGGWNTEAFF. Full variable domain (remainder filled in from reference TRBV9 and TRBJ1-1): DSGVTQTPKHLITATGQRVTLRCSPRSGDLSVYWYQQSLDQGLQFLIQYYNGEERAKGNILERFSAQQFPDLHSELNLSSLELGDSALYFCASSVVGGGWNTEAFFGQGTRLTVV.

The chain employs TRBV5-6 and TRBJ2-1, with 8 nucleotides matching TRBD2. CDR3 size: 14 residues. The germline V gene has CDR1 SGHDT and CDR2 YYEEEE. V dropped 5 bases and J dropped 8; count of bases not matched to a gene: 9. As DNA, the CDR3 is TGTGCCAGCAGTCTTGGACTAGCCAGTTATGAGCAGTTCTTC. This codes for CASSLGLASYEQFF.

The rearrangement links TRBV5-1 to TRBJ2-2, with D unresolved. This CDR3 is built from 15 residues. The germline gives CDR1 SGHRS, CDR2 YFSETQ. V lost 0 bases to trimming and J lost 5 bases, with 11 bases between them. DNA of the CDR3: TGCGCCAGCAGCTTGGTCCAGGACGGAACCGGGGAGCTGTTTTTT. This gives the protein CASSLVQDGTGELFF.

The chain carries TRBV11-2 and TRBJ2-7; tentatively, D is TRBD2 (6 bases). The CDR3 runs 12 residues. Germline-derived CDR1 and CDR2 are SGHAT and FQNNGV. V gave up 7 bases and J gave up 6 bases, with 13 bases separating them. CDR3 sequence (DNA): TGTGCCAGCAACCCACTCGGGGGCGAGCAGTACTTC. This codes for CASNPLGGEQYF.

This chain uses TRBV27 with TRBJ2-3; D is unresolved. CDR3 length: 13 amino acids. Looked up from germline, CDR1 is MNHEY and CDR2 is SMNVEV (reference sequence). Between the trimmed V and J ends, which lost 6 bases and 1 base, there was a span of 8 bases. The CDR3 is CASSHRGTDTQYF. The CDR3 bases are TGTGCCAGCAGCCATCGCGGCACAGATACGCAGTATTTT.